A selection of T cell receptor beta chains follows, all from one sample in a study of Graves' ophthalmopathy and Graves' hyperthyroidism. Each CDR3 protein is one row after TCRdb ran MiXCR on the multiplex PCR reads. The table lists around 600,000 distinct CDR3 sequences, just over 40% of them singletons. Sequenced sample: peripheral blood. The receptors stem from an adult man with Graves' ophthalmopathy. Each CDR3 is given with its conserved first and last residue. The order of the fields is J gene, V gene, CDR3 protein.

j_gene: TRBJ1-3
v_gene: TRBV20-1
CDR3aa: CSAREIYSGNTIYF

j_gene: TRBJ2-5
v_gene: TRBV5-5
CDR3aa: CASSHGTVKETQYF

j_gene: TRBJ2-7
v_gene: TRBV7-9
CDR3aa: CASSPRDISYEQYF

j_gene: TRBJ2-7
v_gene: TRBV12-3/TRBV12-4
CDR3aa: CASTSNGQGYEQYF

j_gene: TRBJ2-5
v_gene: TRBV5-1
CDR3aa: CASSLRGDRGGETQYF

j_gene: TRBJ2-5
v_gene: TRBV7-9
CDR3aa: CASSNRDRAQETQYF

j_gene: TRBJ2-5
v_gene: TRBV27
CDR3aa: CASGEAETQYF

j_gene: TRBJ1-5
v_gene: TRBV10-3
CDR3aa: CAISESRTTSNQPQHF

j_gene: TRBJ1-2
v_gene: TRBV29-1
CDR3aa: CSLDRANYGYTF

j_gene: TRBJ2-5
v_gene: TRBV7-3
CDR3aa: CASSLQTGQGQETQYF

j_gene: TRBJ1-2
v_gene: TRBV7-2
CDR3aa: CAWRVWRSYGYTF

j_gene: TRBJ1-2
v_gene: TRBV5-1
CDR3aa: CASSLDREIYGYTF

j_gene: TRBJ2-5
v_gene: TRBV7-9
CDR3aa: CASSPGTGRETQYF

j_gene: TRBJ1-4
v_gene: TRBV15
CDR3aa: CATSGSTGSNEKLFF